A selection of T cell receptor beta chains follows, all from one sample in a study of blood T cell repertoires in COVID-19. The data were produced by immunoSEQ multiplex PCR, yet TCRdb's version contains in-frame clones alone and is incomplete. The sample consists of around 370,000 clones, 88% of them appearing once. Sequencing used peripheral blood. Source of these receptors: a woman aged 70 to 79 with COVID-19, enrolled during active disease. The conserved cysteine and the conserved F or W are not part of the CDR3 here.

J gene: TRBJ1-4; V gene: TRBV19; CDR3 protein: ASSIAGRGNEKLF
J gene: TRBJ2-5; V gene: TRBV24-1; CDR3 protein: ATSTAGGRETQY
J gene: TRBJ2-1; V gene: TRBV5-1; CDR3 protein: ASSLWTSGPPSYNEQF
J gene: TRBJ1-2; V gene: TRBV7-2; CDR3 protein: ASSLFEKGQSYGYT
J gene: TRBJ1-6; V gene: TRBV2; CDR3 protein: ASSQRQGPLH
J gene: TRBJ2-5; V gene: TRBV6-5; CDR3 protein: ASNGIGTSSETQY
J gene: TRBJ1-1; V gene: TRBV3-1/TRBV3-2; CDR3 protein: ASSSVPNTEAF
J gene: TRBJ2-1; V gene: TRBV4-2; CDR3 protein: ASSQPAGGRNEQF
J gene: TRBJ1-2; V gene: TRBV7-3; CDR3 protein: ASSLDRLGLYGYT
J gene: TRBJ2-2; V gene: TRBV2; CDR3 protein: ASSHTWTGEKTAGELF
J gene: TRBJ2-7; V gene: TRBV4-2; CDR3 protein: ASSQDQGSSYEQY
J gene: TRBJ2-7; V gene: TRBV29-1; CDR3 protein: SVESGTYEQY
J gene: TRBJ2-5; V gene: TRBV5-1; CDR3 protein: ASSEGTANQETQY
J gene: TRBJ1-5; V gene: TRBV12-5; CDR3 protein: ASGPGLPNQPQH
J gene: TRBJ2-7; V gene: TRBV10-2; CDR3 protein: ASSSGRGNGHEQY
J gene: TRBJ1-1; V gene: TRBV19; CDR3 protein: ASSILSGRGTEAF
J gene: TRBJ1-5; V gene: TRBV2; CDR3 protein: ASTRGNQPQH
J gene: TRBJ2-1; V gene: TRBV4-3; CDR3 protein: ASSQDRGGYNEQF
J gene: TRBJ2-3; V gene: TRBV5-8; CDR3 protein: ASSLALAGAGTDTQY
J gene: TRBJ1-2; V gene: TRBV29-1; CDR3 protein: SVEGGQGTGYT
J gene: TRBJ2-1; V gene: TRBV6-6; CDR3 protein: ASSSHPGQEQF
J gene: TRBJ2-3; V gene: TRBV15; CDR3 protein: ATSRDGTGLGTQY
J gene: TRBJ2-5; V gene: TRBV3-1/TRBV3-2; CDR3 protein: ASSPGETQY
J gene: TRBJ2-3; V gene: TRBV18; CDR3 protein: ASSPILAGASPDTQY
J gene: TRBJ1-4; V gene: TRBV9; CDR3 protein: ASSPAGNEKLF
J gene: TRBJ1-1; V gene: TRBV2; CDR3 protein: ASSSSRAGTEAF
J gene: TRBJ2-1; V gene: TRBV6-2/TRBV6-3; CDR3 protein: ASSSPFAGGPGEQF
J gene: TRBJ2-2; V gene: TRBV30; CDR3 protein: AWSPPAGSGELF
J gene: TRBJ2-2; V gene: TRBV5-1; CDR3 protein: ASSSGQENTGELF
J gene: TRBJ2-7; V gene: TRBV6-2/TRBV6-3; CDR3 protein: ASSPQGTSANYEQY
J gene: TRBJ2-3; V gene: TRBV27; CDR3 protein: ASSSRGGTDTQY
J gene: TRBJ2-3; V gene: TRBV3-1/TRBV3-2; CDR3 protein: ASRGTSTDTQY
J gene: TRBJ1-6; V gene: TRBV7-2; CDR3 protein: ASSLIQSFNPLH
J gene: TRBJ1-4; V gene: TRBV5-1; CDR3 protein: ASSLVGGSGEKLF
J gene: TRBJ2-3; V gene: TRBV9; CDR3 protein: ASSVGQGADTQY
J gene: TRBJ1-1; V gene: TRBV10-3; CDR3 protein: AIRGDRESTEAF
J gene: TRBJ2-5; V gene: TRBV2; CDR3 protein: ASSQGWGETQY
J gene: TRBJ1-3; V gene: TRBV4-3; CDR3 protein: ASSQDFRDLSGNTIY
J gene: TRBJ2-3; V gene: TRBV5-1; CDR3 protein: ASSSLAGEEDTQY
J gene: TRBJ1-2; V gene: TRBV21-1; CDR3 protein: ASSKIRRQGLRGWVYGYT
J gene: TRBJ2-5; V gene: TRBV4-1; CDR3 protein: ASSQAGLVQETQY
J gene: TRBJ1-4; V gene: TRBV7-9; CDR3 protein: ASSPARTGGSEKLF
J gene: TRBJ2-7; V gene: TRBV4-1; CDR3 protein: ASSHPTDSYEQY
J gene: TRBJ1-6; V gene: TRBV25-1; CDR3 protein: ASANTGYDNSPLH
J gene: TRBJ2-7; V gene: TRBV5-8; CDR3 protein: ASSKGQYEQY
J gene: TRBJ2-1; V gene: TRBV4-3; CDR3 protein: ASSVGGGAYNEQF
J gene: TRBJ2-1; V gene: TRBV9; CDR3 protein: ASSGGTTPYNEQF
J gene: TRBJ2-1; V gene: TRBV27; CDR3 protein: ASSLYYRLNEQF
J gene: TRBJ2-7; V gene: TRBV10-2; CDR3 protein: ASSDLGLAGAYEQY